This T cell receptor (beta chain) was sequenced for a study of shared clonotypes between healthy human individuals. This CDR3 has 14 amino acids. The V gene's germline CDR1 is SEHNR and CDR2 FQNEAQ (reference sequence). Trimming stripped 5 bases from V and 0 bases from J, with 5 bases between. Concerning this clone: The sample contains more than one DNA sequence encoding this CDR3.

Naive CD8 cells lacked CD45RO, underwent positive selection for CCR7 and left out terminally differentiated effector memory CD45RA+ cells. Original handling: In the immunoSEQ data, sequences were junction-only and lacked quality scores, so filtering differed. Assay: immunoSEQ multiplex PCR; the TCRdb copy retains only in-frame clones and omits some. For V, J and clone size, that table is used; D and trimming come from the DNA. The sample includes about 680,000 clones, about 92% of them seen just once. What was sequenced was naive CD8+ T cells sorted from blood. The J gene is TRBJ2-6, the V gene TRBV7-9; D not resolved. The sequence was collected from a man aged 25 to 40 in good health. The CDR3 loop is CASSASSGANVLTF. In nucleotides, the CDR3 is TGTGCCAGCAGCGCATCCTCTGGGGCCAACGTCCTGACTTTC.